These 25 T cell receptor beta chains originate from one sample sequenced in a study of blood T cells in healthy people across ages. Next came a second PCR, run for roughly 7 to 12 cycles, which used a sample-barcoded 5' primer along with a J-beta primer mix. TCRdb itself ran the 5' RACE reads through MiXCR, one entry per CDR3 protein. Of hundreds of thousands of distinct CDR3 sequences in the sample, 40% to 50% were seen once. Specimen: blood. The receptors were sampled from a man in his sixties in good health.

The table lists this clonotype with many counts. This chain joins TRBV2 and TRBJ2-5; the D gene could be TRBD1 or TRBD2 (5 bases each). This CDR3 comprises 12 residues. The V end lost 6 bases, the J end lost 6 bases, and 11 bases lay between the germline ends. Germline values: CDR1 SNHLY, CDR2 FYNNEI. The CDR3 bases are TGTGCCAGCAGAGATCAGGGACAGACCCAGTACTTC. It translates to CASRDQGQTQYF.

The J gene is TRBJ1-1, the V gene TRBV7-3; weak D call: TRBD1 (5 bases). Per the germline V gene, CDR1 is SGHTA and CDR2 is FQGTGA. The V gene lost 4 bases and the J gene lost 3 bases, with 9 bases spanning the gap. There are 13 residues in the CDR3. The CDR3 region is CASSSTADTEAFF. CDR3 in DNA: TGTGCCAGCAGCTCGACAGCAGACACTGAAGCTTTCTTT.

The rearrangement joins TRBV7-6 to TRBJ2-7; D might be TRBD1 (6 bases). Germline V gives CDR1 SGHVS, CDR2 FNYEAQ. V gave up 5 bases and J gave up 0 bases, with 17 bases separating them. The CDR3 extends over 16 amino acids. The CDR3: CASSQGQGLSSYEQYF. CDR3 coding DNA: TGTGCCAGCAGCCAGGGACAAGGTCTGAGCTCCTACGAGCAGTACTTC.

This rearrangement joins TRBV7-9 to TRBJ2-5, with D possibly TRBD2 on 5 matching bases. V was cut by 1 base and J by 2 bases, with 11 bases left in between. Germline V gene sequence: CDR1 SEHNR, CDR2 FQNEAQ (reference sequence). The CDR3 consists of 15 residues. CDR3 coding DNA: TGTGCCAGCAGCTTAGTCCCCCGGGAACAAGAGACCCAGTACTTC. Translated, it gives CASSLVPREQETQYF.

Only a few counts were recorded for this clonotype. The chain recombines TRBV4-3 with TRBJ2-1; 7 nucleotides align to TRBD2. The CDR3 has 17 residues. The junction had 6 bases not matched to a gene; V was cut back by 0 bases and J by 1 base. The germline V gene has CDR1 LGHNA and CDR2 YSLEER. CDR3 DNA sequence: TGCGCCAGCAGCCAAGATAGTCCGGGGGGATCCTACAATGAGCAGTTCTTC. Translated, it gives CASSQDSPGGSYNEQFF.

This clonotype was counted a few times. This chain joins TRBV2 and TRBJ2-5; 10 bases line up with TRBD2. The CDR3 runs 15 residues. The germline CDR1 and CDR2 sequences are SNHLY and FYNNEI. V was clipped by 6 bases and J by 5 bases; unmatched bases: 9. The CDR3 protein is CASRKGAGGLETQYF. The DNA of the CDR3 is TGTGCCAGCAGGAAGGGAGCGGGGGGGCTCGAGACCCAGTACTTC.

This sequence joins TRBV7-2 and TRBJ2-3; D is possibly TRBD2 (5 bases). The CDR3 is made up of 17 amino acids. Germline lookup yields CDR1 SGHTA and CDR2 FQGNSA. V dropped 0 bases and J dropped 1 base, with 14 bases sitting between them. CDR3 bases: TGTGCCAGCAGCTTAGCGTCCCCTAGCAGAGGCACAGATACGCAGTATTTT. It specifies CASSLASPSRGTDTQYF.

CDR3 protein: CASSSIAGGYGYTF. The CDR3 region has the DNA TGTGCCAGCAGCTCCATTGCAGGGGGCTATGGCTACACCTTC. This chain links TRBV7-9 with TRBJ1-2; TRBD1 agrees at 7 bases. Germline lookup yields CDR1 SEHNR and CDR2 FQNEAQ (reference sequence). The trim removed 4 bases at V and 4 bases at J, leaving 6 bases unmatched. This CDR3 contains 14 residues.

CDR3 loop: CATRGGETQYF. Written as DNA, the CDR3 is TGTGCCACCCGGGGGGGTGAGACCCAGTACTTC. This chain uses TRBV5-4 with TRBJ2-5, with 8 bases matching TRBD2. This CDR3 is built from 11 residues. V shed 9 bases and J 5 bases; nucleotides not matched to a gene: 3. Germline assignment: CDR1 SGHNT and CDR2 YYREEE (reference sequence).

The chain uses TRBV24-1 and TRBJ2-6, with D uncertain. With 6 bases removed from V and 0 bases from J, the gap between germline ends came to 8 bases. In germline, CDR1 is KGHDR, CDR2 SFDVKD. CDR3 length equals 15 residues. CDR3 in amino acids: CATSLGSSGANVLTF. CDR3 DNA sequence: TGTGCCACCAGTCTCGGCAGCTCTGGGGCCAACGTCCTGACTTTC.

The chain employs TRBV7-6 and TRBJ2-7; D might be TRBD1 (5 bases). V lost 1 base, J lost 4 bases, and 11 bases lay in between. The CDR3 totals 14 residues. The V gene's germline CDR1 is SGHVS and CDR2 FNYEAQ. The CDR3 sequence: CASSLGKTVYEQYF. DNA of the CDR3: TGTGCCAGCAGCTTAGGGAAGACAGTTTACGAGCAGTACTTC.

The CDR3 DNA sequence: TGTGCCAGCAGTTTTGGGACAGGGGGCTATCAGCCCCAGCATTTT. Translating gives CASSFGTGGYQPQHF. The J gene is TRBJ1-5, the V gene TRBV12-3 or TRBV12-4, with 12 bases that match TRBD1. The CDR3 runs 15 residues. J gave up 5 bases and V 3 bases, and 2 bases lay outside the gene matches.

This CDR3 is CASRPGLAEETQYF. In nucleotides, the CDR3 is TGTGCCAGCAGACCCGGACTAGCGGAAGAGACCCAGTACTTC. The V and J genes are TRBV7-2 and TRBJ2-5, with 10 bases fitting TRBD2. This CDR3 is built from 14 residues. Germline CDR1 SGHTA, CDR2 FQGNSA. Unmatched junction bases numbered 4, after V lost 6 bases and J lost 3 bases.

A few counts support this clonotype. This chain connects TRBV20-1 to TRBJ2-7; D not certain. V was shortened by 3 bases and J by 0 bases, with 15 bases between the two germline ends. CDR3 length equals 15 residues. CDR1 DFQATT and CDR2 SNEGSKA come from the germline V gene (reference sequence). CDR3 region: CSASAFQFGSYEQYF. For the CDR3, the DNA is TGCAGTGCTAGCGCCTTTCAATTTGGCTCCTACGAGCAGTACTTC.

Turning to this clonotype: A clone one base away is much larger, so this may be a read error. CDR3 loop: CAISRTKTSGGACEQFF. The CDR3 DNA reads TGTGCCATCAGTCGAACAAAGACTAGCGGGGGGGCATGTGAGCAGTTCTTC. V gene TRBV10-3 combines with J gene TRBJ2-1; TRBD2 agrees at 14 bases. With 5 bases clipped from V and 9 bases from J, the junction kept 12 bases outside the gene matches. Germline CDR1 reads ENHRY; CDR2 reads SYGVKD. The CDR3 spans 17 residues.

The rearrangement uses TRBV6-1 and TRBJ2-2, with D maybe TRBD1 (6 bases). The germline V gene encodes CDR1 MNHNS and CDR2 SASEGT. The CDR3 length is 17 residues. Trimming left V 2 bases short and J 3 bases short, with 16 bases between. CDR3 bases: TGTGCCAGCAGTGAACAGGGGTCCCATTATTACACCGGGGAGCTGTTTTTT. Protein: CASSEQGSHYYTGELFF.

The J gene is TRBJ2-5, the V gene TRBV18; tentative D call: TRBD1 (6 bases). Trimming cost V 4 bases and J 4 bases, with 10 bases left between them. The CDR3 consists of 13 residues. Germline V gene sequence: CDR1 KGHSH, CDR2 LQKENI. The CDR3 here is CASSQQQGETQYF. The CDR3 DNA is TGTGCCAGCTCACAACAACAGGGAGAGACCCAGTACTTC.

The J gene is TRBJ2-1, the V gene TRBV10-3; 11 bases line up with TRBD2. This CDR3 contains 13 residues. The germline gives CDR1 ENHRY, CDR2 SYGVKD. The V gene end was trimmed by 7 bases and the J gene end by 9 bases; junction bases not matched to a gene: 5. The CDR3 DNA follows: TGTGCCATCACTAGCGGGGGGTTGGGTGAGCAGTTCTTC. This sequence encodes CAITSGGLGEQFF.

This clonotype was observed a handful of times. The chain links TRBV4-3 to TRBJ2-5; TRBD2 agrees at 10 bases. TRBJ2-7 explains the end of the DNA better; the J call may be wrong. The CDR3 contains 16 residues. Germline CDR1 reads LGHNA; CDR2 reads YSLEER. The CDR3 loop reads CASSQDRGLARVEQYF. CDR3 nucleotide sequence: TGCGCCAGCAGCCAAGATAGGGGACTAGCGAGAGTCGAGCAGTACTTC.

The chain joins TRBV5-5 to TRBJ2-2; TRBD2 matches at 8 bases. Trimming took 6 bases from V and 2 from J; bases not matched to a gene: 9. CDR3 size: 16 residues. Germline V gene sequence: CDR1 SGHKS, CDR2 YYEKEE (reference sequence). The CDR3 region is CASNPRGGVNTGELFF. The DNA for the CDR3 is TGTGCCAGCAACCCCCGGGGGGGCGTAAACACCGGGGAGCTGTTTTTT.

V and J are TRBV6-6 and TRBJ1-1; D unresolved. Trimming removed 6 bases from V and 6 bases from J, with 23 bases in between. The CDR3 has 16 residues. The V gene's germline CDR1 is MNHNY and CDR2 SVGAGI (reference sequence). CDR3 region: CASRTPLSGVGAEAFF. The CDR3 nucleotides are TGTGCCAGCAGAACCCCCCTTAGCGGCGTAGGCGCTGAAGCTTTCTTT.

The CDR3 here is CASSTGTSVPLLFF. The CDR3 nucleotides read TGTGCCAGCAGCACCGGGACTAGCGTTCCTCTTTTGTTCTTC. This chain connects TRBV6-4 to TRBJ2-1, with 10 positions matching TRBD2. The germline CDR1 and CDR2 sequences are MRHNA and SNTAGT. The CDR3 totals 14 residues. J lost 15 bases, V lost 6 bases, and 14 bases had no gene match.

The chain carries TRBV6-2 or TRBV6-3 and TRBJ2-5; TRBD2 matches 14 bases. The J segment lost 3 bases and the V segment lost 0 bases, leaving 3 bases of the junction unmatched. The CDR3 extends over 17 amino acids. Germline V lookup: CDR1 MNHEY, CDR2 SVGEGT. For the CDR3, the DNA is TGTGCCAGCAGTTACTCGACTAGCGGGGGGGTGGAAGAGACCCAGTACTTC. It translates to CASSYSTSGGVEETQYF.

This clonotype was seen ten or more times. The chain recombines TRBV29-1 with TRBJ2-6, with D uncertain. The CDR3 has 14 amino acids. CDR1 and CDR2 from the germline V gene are SQVTM and ANQGSEA. Between the trimmed V and J ends, which lost 7 bases and 2 bases, there was a span of 12 bases. CDR3 coding DNA: TGCAGCGGGTATGTTGGAGCTGGGGCCAACGTCCTGACTTTC. Translation gives CSGYVGAGANVLTF.

The sample holds a few counts of this clonotype. The V call is TRBV6-6, the J call TRBJ2-6, with D perhaps matching TRBD1 (6 bases). The CDR3 is 15 residues long. Trimming left V 5 bases short and J 0 bases short, with 8 bases between. Germline loops: CDR1 MNHNY, CDR2 SVGAGI (reference sequence). The CDR3 coding sequence is TGTGCCAGCAGTACAGGGATCTCTGGGGCCAACGTCCTGACTTTC. This encodes CASSTGISGANVLTF.